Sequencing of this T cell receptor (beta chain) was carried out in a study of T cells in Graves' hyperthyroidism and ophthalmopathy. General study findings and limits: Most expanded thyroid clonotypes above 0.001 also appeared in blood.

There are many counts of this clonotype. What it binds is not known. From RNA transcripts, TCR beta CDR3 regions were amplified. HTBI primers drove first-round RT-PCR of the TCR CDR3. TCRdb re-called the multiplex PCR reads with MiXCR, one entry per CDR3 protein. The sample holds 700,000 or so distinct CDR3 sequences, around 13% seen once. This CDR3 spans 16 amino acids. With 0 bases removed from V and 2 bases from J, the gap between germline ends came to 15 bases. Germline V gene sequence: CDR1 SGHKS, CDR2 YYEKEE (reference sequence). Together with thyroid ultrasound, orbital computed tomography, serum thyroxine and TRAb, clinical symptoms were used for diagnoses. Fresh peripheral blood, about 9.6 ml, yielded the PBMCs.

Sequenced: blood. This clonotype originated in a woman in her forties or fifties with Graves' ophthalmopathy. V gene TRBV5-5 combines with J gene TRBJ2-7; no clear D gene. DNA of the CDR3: TGTGCCAGCAGCTTGGCCCTTAGGGTGTATCCCTACGAGCAGTACTTC. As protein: CASSLALRVYPYEQYF.